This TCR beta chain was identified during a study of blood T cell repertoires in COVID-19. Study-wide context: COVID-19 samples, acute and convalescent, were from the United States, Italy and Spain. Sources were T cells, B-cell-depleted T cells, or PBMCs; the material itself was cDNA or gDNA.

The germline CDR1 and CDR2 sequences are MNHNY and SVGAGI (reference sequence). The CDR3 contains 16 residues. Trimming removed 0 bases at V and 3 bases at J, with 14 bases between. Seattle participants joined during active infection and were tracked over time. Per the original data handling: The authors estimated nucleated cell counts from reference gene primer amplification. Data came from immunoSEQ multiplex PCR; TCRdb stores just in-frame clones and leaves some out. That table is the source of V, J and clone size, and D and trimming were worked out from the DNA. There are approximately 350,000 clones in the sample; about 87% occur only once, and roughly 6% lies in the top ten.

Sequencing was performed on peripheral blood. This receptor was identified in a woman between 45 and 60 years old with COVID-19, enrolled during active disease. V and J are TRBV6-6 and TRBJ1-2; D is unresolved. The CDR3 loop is CASSYSSLELDYGYTF. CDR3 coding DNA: TGTGCCAGCAGTTACTCGAGTCTGGAGCTAGACTATGGCTACACCTTC.